A single T cell receptor beta chain is shown here with its context. Measured with immunoSEQ multiplex PCR; TCRdb has only the in-frame clones, and not every one. The sample has hundreds of thousands of clones; roughly 89% are singletons. CDR3 length: 14 amino acids. In germline, CDR1 is SGDLS, CDR2 YYNGEE. The trim removed 4 bases at V and 4 bases at J, leaving 3 bases unmatched. The sample belongs to a study of blood T cell repertoires in COVID-19. The clonotype comes from a woman in her twenties or thirties with acute or convalescent COVID-19. This rearrangement joins TRBV9 to TRBJ2-7, with 12 positions matching TRBD2. The sample consisted of peripheral blood. The CDR3 DNA sequence: TGTGCCAGCAGCCAAGGACTAGCGGGATACGAGCAGTACTTC. It encodes CASSQGLAGYEQYF.